The next 17 T cell receptor beta chains were all read from a single sample in a study of blood T cell repertoires in COVID-19. Measured with immunoSEQ multiplex PCR; TCRdb has only the in-frame clones, and not every one. The sample includes 210,000 or so clones, approximately 88% of them seen just once. Sequenced: peripheral blood. Receptors originate from a man in his forties with acute or convalescent COVID-19.

CDR3 residues: CASSGTGGNSPLHF. CDR3 coding DNA: TGTGCCAGCAGCGGCACAGGGGGTAATTCACCCCTCCACTTT. The gene calls are TRBV13 and TRBJ1-6; 8 nucleotides align to TRBD1. V was pared by 5 bases and J by 6 bases, with 3 bases of the junction left unmatched. Germline CDR1 reads PRHDT; CDR2 reads FYEKMQ (reference sequence). The CDR3 spans 14 residues.

The V and J genes are TRBV4-1 and TRBJ2-2, with D possibly matching TRBD2 (5 bases). The germline V and J ends were trimmed by 1 base and 4 bases, with 19 bases remaining between them. Germline CDR1 MGHRA, CDR2 YSYEKL. The CDR3 runs to 18 residues. The CDR3 is CASSQALGLRLGTGELFF. In nucleotides, the CDR3 is TGCGCCAGCAGCCAAGCTCTAGGACTGAGGCTGGGCACCGGGGAGCTGTTTTTT.

The V call is TRBV2, the J call TRBJ1-4, with 8 bases identical to TRBD1. This CDR3 spans 13 amino acids. Trimming cost V 4 bases and J 8 bases; bases outside gene matches: 3. Per the germline V gene, CDR1 is SNHLY and CDR2 is FYNNEI. CDR3 sequence (DNA): TGTGCCAGCAGTGGAACAGGGGGAGAAAAACTGTTTTTT. This translates into CASSGTGGEKLFF.

This rearrangement joins TRBV5-6 to TRBJ1-5; D gene ambiguous. CDR3 length: 14 residues. The ends were cut back, 0 bases at V and 3 bases at J, with 7 bases in the middle. Germline V gene sequence: CDR1 SGHDT, CDR2 YYEEEE. The CDR3 is CASSLAELNQPQHF. CDR3 bases: TGTGCCAGCAGCTTGGCCGAACTCAATCAGCCCCAGCATTTT.

J is TRBJ1-1 and V is TRBV6-6; TRBD1 agrees at 7 bases. CDR3 size: 17 residues. The J segment lost 5 bases and the V segment lost 6 bases, leaving 18 bases of the junction unmatched. The germline gives CDR1 MNHNY, CDR2 SVGAGI (reference sequence). DNA for the CDR3: TGTGCCAGCAGACGAACGCACCTAGACAGGGTTGAGACTGAAGCTTTCTTT. It encodes CASRRTHLDRVETEAFF.

The chain joins TRBV7-2 to TRBJ2-1; 7 positions match TRBD1. From germline, CDR1 is SGHTA and CDR2 FQGNSA. Trimming cost V 5 bases and J 15 bases; bases outside gene matches: 7. CDR3 length: 11 amino acids. CDR3: CASSLMTGLFF. The CDR3 region has the DNA TGTGCCAGCAGCCTAATGACAGGGTTGTTCTTC.

The V and J genes are TRBV24-1 and TRBJ1-2; no reliable D call. CDR1 is KGHDR and CDR2 is SFDVKD in the germline V gene. Deletions cut 3 bases from V and 2 bases from J, with 12 bases between. The CDR3 loop spans 15 amino acids. This CDR3 reads CATSDGSTGNYGYTF. In DNA, the CDR3 is TGTGCCACCAGTGATGGGTCGACGGGGAACTATGGCTACACCTTC.

This chain uses TRBV5-1 with TRBJ2-7, with D perhaps matching TRBD1 (6 bases). With 0 bases removed from V and 7 bases from J, the gap between germline ends came to 17 bases. The germline gives CDR1 SGHRS, CDR2 YFSETQ. The CDR3 loop spans 15 amino acids. This CDR3 reads CASSLATGSRLEQYF. The CDR3 DNA reads TGCGCCAGCAGCTTGGCAACAGGGAGTCGTTTAGAGCAGTACTTC. The full variable domain, rest sourced from reference TRBV5-1 and TRBJ2-7, is KAGVTQTPRYLIKTRGQQVTLSCSPISGHRSVSWYQQTPGQGLQFLFEYFSETQRNKGNFPGRFSGRQFSNSRSEMNVSTLELGDSALYLCASSLATGSRLEQYFGPGTRLTVT.

Comments on this clone: Distinct nucleotide sequences in the sample also encode this CDR3. CDR3 coding DNA: TGTGCCAGTAGTATAGTAGGGGGAGGGACTGAAGCTTTCTTT. Amino acid sequence: CASSIVGGGTEAFF. V gene TRBV19 combines with J gene TRBJ1-1; D is possibly TRBD1 (6 bases). CDR1 is LNHDA and CDR2 is SQIVND in the germline V gene (reference sequence). The CDR3 sequence is 14 residues long. V lost 1 base and J lost 5, with 11 bases in between.

The chain has TRBV5-1 and TRBJ2-5; a possible D gene is TRBD2 (5 bases). Germline V CDR1 and CDR2: SGHRS, YFSETQ. V gave up 2 bases and J gave up 1 base, with 15 bases separating them. The CDR3 runs 16 residues. CDR3: CASSLIAGRTQETQYF. The CDR3 DNA is TGCGCCAGCAGCTTAATTGCGGGCAGGACCCAAGAGACCCAGTACTTC.

V is TRBV5-6 and J is TRBJ1-4; D might be TRBD1 (5 bases). CDR3 length: 15 residues. With 4 bases removed from V and 7 bases from J, the gap between germline ends came to 17 bases. Germline-derived CDR1 and CDR2 are SGHDT and YYEEEE. CDR3 sequence: CASSPIREEFEKLFF. The CDR3 DNA follows: TGTGCCAGCAGCCCGATCAGGGAAGAATTTGAAAAACTGTTTTTT.

The chain carries TRBV3-1 (or the pseudogene TRBV3-2) and TRBJ2-7, with 8 bases fitting TRBD1. CDR3 size: 15 residues. Germline loops: CDR1 LGHDT, CDR2 YNNKEL (reference sequence). Unmatched junction bases numbered 8, after V lost 3 bases and J lost 4 bases. CDR3 sequence (DNA): TGTGCCAGCAGCCACGACGGGACAGGAATTTACGAGCAGTACTTC. Residues: CASSHDGTGIYEQYF.

The chain carries TRBV9 and TRBJ1-1; 7 bases align to TRBD1. Trimming took 4 bases from V and 0 from J; bases not matched to a gene: 3. The CDR3 is 14 residues long. Germline values: CDR1 SGDLS, CDR2 YYNGEE. The CDR3 bases are TGTGCCAGCAGCTTGACAGGGATGAACACTGAAGCTTTCTTT. Amino acid sequence: CASSLTGMNTEAFF.

In this sample, this clone turned up a few times. The rearrangement joins TRBV6-2 or TRBV6-3 to TRBJ1-5; D uncertain. V lost 2 bases and J 9 bases, leaving 11 bases between the germline ends. Germline CDR1 reads MNHEY; CDR2 reads SVGEGT. This CDR3 has 13 residues. DNA for the CDR3: TGTGCCAGCAGTTACAGCAGTGCGGGGCCCCAGCATTTT. Translated, it gives CASSYSSAGPQHF.

The J gene is TRBJ2-1, the V gene TRBV7-3; 7 nucleotides align to TRBD2. CDR3 length equals 14 residues. The germline gives CDR1 SGHTA, CDR2 FQGTGA. V lost 3 bases to trimming and J lost 7 bases; unmatched junction nucleotides: 6. CDR3 loop: CASSFRGDRNEQFF. DNA of the CDR3: TGTGCCAGCAGCTTCCGGGGGGATCGGAATGAGCAGTTCTTC.

V is TRBV9 and J is TRBJ2-5; 12 nucleotides line up with TRBD2. The J segment lost 1 base and the V segment lost 0 bases, leaving 4 bases of the junction unmatched. The CDR3 spans 17 residues. CDR1 is SGDLS and CDR2 is YYNGEE in the germline V gene. In DNA form, the CDR3 reads TGTGCCAGCAGCGTAGGTCCTAGCGGGGGGGCCCAAGAGACCCAGTACTTC. Amino acid sequence: CASSVGPSGGAQETQYF.

The chain joins TRBV4-2 to TRBJ1-6; D is perhaps TRBD1 (5 bases). The ends were cut back, 4 bases at V and 6 bases at J, with 19 bases in the middle. The CDR3 length is 17 residues. Germline loops: CDR1 LGHNA, CDR2 YNFKEQ. In nucleotides, the CDR3 is TGTGCCAGCAGCCCAGATTCCCCCCAGGGTTTTAATTCACCCCTCCACTTT. It yields the protein CASSPDSPQGFNSPLHF.